The 14 T cell receptor beta chains below come from one sample, sequenced in a study of a mutant IDH1 vaccine in newly diagnosed glioma. Indicated time point: week 47, end of study. Doses of 300 ug of mutant IDH1 20-mer peptide were given with topical imiquimod. Clones were sequenced by immunoSEQ multiplex PCR, and TCRdb holds only the in-frame ones, with some missing. Of tens of thousands of clones in the sample, 81% were seen once. No antigen has been identified for these receptors. Sequenced here: PBMCs, sampled from a glioma patient whose treatment included an IDH1 peptide vaccine. The receptors shown here come from a man between 35 and 55 years old with glioma.

V gene TRBV5-1 combines with J gene TRBJ2-1; D might be TRBD2 (5 bases). The CDR3 length is 13 residues. Trimming shortened V by 2 bases and J by 4 bases, and 7 bases separated the two germline ends. Germline V lookup: CDR1 SGHRS, CDR2 YFSETQ. The CDR3 loop is CASSLLVYNEQFF. The CDR3, as DNA: TGCGCCAGCAGCTTACTAGTATACAATGAGCAGTTCTTC. Variable domain in full (rest from reference TRBV5-1 and TRBJ2-1): KAGVTQTPRYLIKTRGQQVTLSCSPISGHRSVSWYQQTPGQGLQFLFEYFSETQRNKGNFPGRFSGRQFSNSRSEMNVSTLELGDSALYLCASSLLVYNEQFFGPGTRLTVL.

This rearrangement joins TRBV6-1 to TRBJ2-7; TRBD1 is a possible D gene (5 bases). Germline loops: CDR1 MNHNS, CDR2 SASEGT. V was trimmed by 3 bases and J by 3 bases, leaving 12 bases between them. The CDR3 runs to 14 residues. In nucleotides, the CDR3 is TGTGCCAGCAGTGATTGGCAGGGTATCTACGAGCAGTACTTC. Translation: CASSDWQGIYEQYF.

The V and J genes are TRBV6-6 and TRBJ2-5; 9 nucleotides align to TRBD2. Per the germline V gene, CDR1 is MNHNY and CDR2 is SVGAGI (reference sequence). Losses at the gene ends were 2 bases for V and 4 bases for J; bases not matched to a gene: 8. The CDR3 is made up of 16 amino acids. The CDR3 is CASSYDTAGGLETQYF. CDR3 nucleotides: TGTGCCAGCAGTTACGATACAGCGGGGGGCCTAGAGACCCAGTACTTC.

The CDR3 DNA sequence: TGTGCCAGCAGTGAACAGCCGGGGGCAGGGGGCTACACCTTC. Residues: CASSEQPGAGGYTF. V usage is TRBV2 and J usage is TRBJ1-2; D is perhaps TRBD1 (6 bases). The CDR3 is made up of 14 amino acids. CDR1 is SNHLY, CDR2 FYNNEI, per germline. V was pared by 2 bases and J by 8 bases, with 15 bases between.

This CDR3 reads CASSFRDPFSPLHF. CDR3 DNA: TGTGCCAGCAGTTTCCGGGACCCCTTTTCACCCCTCCACTTT. This chain joins TRBV27 and TRBJ1-6, with D possibly matching TRBD1 (5 bases). Germline loops: CDR1 MNHEY, CDR2 SMNVEV (reference sequence). Trimming left V 3 bases short and J 9 bases short, with 12 bases between. The CDR3 consists of 14 residues.

The chain recombines TRBV4-3 with TRBJ1-6; TRBD1 matches at 7 bases. This CDR3 is built from 15 residues. After removal of 1 base from V and 5 bases from J, the junction contained 2 bases not matched to a gene. Germline CDR1 reads LGHNA; CDR2 reads YSLEER. CDR3: CASSQAGTDNSPLHF. The CDR3 bases are TGCGCCAGCAGCCAAGCAGGGACAGATAATTCACCCCTCCACTTT.

The gene calls are TRBV6-5 and TRBJ1-4; 8 nucleotides agree with TRBD1. Germline CDR1 and CDR2: MNHEY and SVGAGI. The CDR3 totals 15 residues. J was trimmed by 6 bases and V by 0 bases; bases with no gene match: 3. CDR3 region: CASSYSWTGYEKLFF. In DNA, the CDR3 is TGTGCCAGCAGTTACTCGTGGACAGGGTATGAAAAACTGTTTTTT.

This sequence joins TRBV7-9 and TRBJ2-7, with a tentative D call TRBD1 (6 bases). The CDR3 has 15 residues. Germline values: CDR1 SEHNR, CDR2 FQNEAQ (reference sequence). Trimming removed 1 base from V and 5 bases from J, with 15 bases in between. DNA for the CDR3: TGTGCCAGCAGCTTAGGTGGGGGCTGGAGGAACGAGCAGTACTTC. Amino acid sequence: CASSLGGGWRNEQYF.

V usage is TRBV4-3 and J usage is TRBJ2-3; 7 bases map to TRBD1. The CDR3 runs 15 residues. Germline trimming cut 1 base from V and 6 bases from J; bases unmatched to any gene: 7. Germline V lookup: CDR1 LGHNA, CDR2 YSLEER. DNA of the CDR3: TGCGCCAGCAGCCAAGCGCAGGGGGTCGCGGATACGCAGTATTTT. Translated, it gives CASSQAQGVADTQYF.

This clone showed up just once. V is TRBV5-4 and J is TRBJ2-7; 8 bases match TRBD1. CDR1 is SGHNT, CDR2 YYREEE, per germline (reference sequence). V trimming: 4 bases; J trimming: 4 bases; junction bases outside the gene matches: 4. The CDR3 runs to 13 residues. CDR3 residues: CASSPRTGYEQYF. Written as DNA, the CDR3 is TGTGCCAGCAGCCCTCGGACAGGGTACGAGCAGTACTTC.

The chain employs TRBV27 and TRBJ2-5, with a weak D call TRBD1 (5 bases). The V end lost 3 bases, the J end lost 7 bases, and 12 bases lay between the germline ends. The V gene's germline CDR1 is MNHEY and CDR2 SMNVEV (reference sequence). This CDR3 spans 13 amino acids. The CDR3 DNA reads as TGTGCCAGCAGTTTCGGCAGGGTTGGGACCCAGTACTTC. Translating gives CASSFGRVGTQYF.

The sample holds many counts of this clone. This chain connects TRBV7-9 to TRBJ2-2; no firm D call. V lost 5 bases and J 2 bases, leaving 15 bases between the germline ends. The CDR3 sequence is 16 residues long. Germline V gene sequence: CDR1 SEHNR, CDR2 FQNEAQ (reference sequence). CDR3 nucleotide sequence: TGTGCCAGCAGCCAAACCCAACCTCCTAACACCGGGGAGCTGTTTTTT. This encodes CASSQTQPPNTGELFF.

The chain is built from TRBV19 and TRBJ2-1; TRBD1 matches 11 bases. Per the germline V gene, CDR1 is LNHDA and CDR2 is SQIVND (reference sequence). With 6 bases clipped from V and 7 bases from J, the junction kept 8 bases outside the gene matches. The CDR3 length is 15 residues. CDR3 sequence: CASSVGGTGGNEQFF. CDR3 bases: TGTGCCAGTAGCGTCGGCGGGACAGGGGGTAATGAGCAGTTCTTC.

The CDR3: CASSYSSQNTEAFF. The CDR3 bases are TGTGCCAGCAGTTACTCGTCACAGAACACTGAAGCTTTCTTT. The genes are TRBV6-5 and TRBJ1-1; no definite D call. The V end was cut by 0 bases, the J end by 1 base, with 6 bases between. Per the germline V gene, CDR1 is MNHEY and CDR2 is SVGAGI. The CDR3 extends over 14 amino acids.